The table lists the clone carrying this T cell receptor beta chain with a few counts. Cohort placement rested on clinical history that participants reported themselves. This sample stems from a study of blood T cell repertoires in COVID-19. As for the study in general: Samples representing acute and convalescent COVID-19 were sourced from the United States, Italy and Spain. PBMCs, B-cell-depleted T cells, or T cells were the source of the cDNA or gDNA that made up the material.

TCRdb keeps only in-frame clones here, not all; method: immunoSEQ multiplex PCR. The table shows approximately 210,000 clones, with around 84% occurring only once. Germline values: CDR1 LGHNA, CDR2 YNFKEQ. The CDR3 loop spans 16 amino acids. V lost 2 bases and J lost 2; bases outside the gene matches: 6. The V gene is TRBV4-2, the J gene TRBJ2-5; TRBD2 aligns across 9 bases. The receptor was isolated from a young man with acute COVID-19. Sequencing was done on a sample of PBMCs or T cells enriched from blood (not recorded which). CDR3 nucleotide sequence: TGTGCCAGCAGCCAACGACTAGCGGAGTTTCAAGAGACCCAGTACTTC. Translation: CASSQRLAEFQETQYF.